This TCR beta chain was retrieved from a study of shared clonotypes between healthy human individuals. TCRdb's table, derived via immunoSEQ multiplex PCR, lists solely in-frame clones and lacks some. The data contain 450,000 to 600,000 clones, more than 65% of them seen just once; the ten biggest clones take up roughly 13%. Germline CDR1 and CDR2: LNHDA and SQIVND (reference sequence). The CDR3 sequence is 13 residues long. V was cut by 4 bases and J by 2 bases, with 9 bases left in between. This sequence originates from a woman between 40 and 50 years old in good health. Some clones in this sample may be carry-over from other donors' samples. The sequencing sample was made of PBMCs. The J gene is TRBJ2-7, the V gene TRBV19; D is unresolved. CDR3 nucleotides: TGTGCCAGTAGTACGAGAGACACCTACGAGCAGTACTTC. As protein: CASSTRDTYEQYF.